These 4 T cell receptor beta chains came from one sample sequenced in a study of CD8+ T cells in alopecia areata. RNA was extracted and reverse transcribed into cDNA as the sequencing template. Clones were read by immunoSEQ multiplex PCR, and TCRdb kept only the in-frame ones, dropping some. Here the sample spans 200,000 to 250,000 clones, about 60% being singletons. Sample: CD4+ T cells sorted from blood, taken at week 0. These receptors originate from a human donor with alopecia areata.

The rearrangement uses TRBV7-2 and TRBJ1-5, with no clear D. Germline CDR1 is SGHTA and CDR2 is FQGNSA. The V end was cut by 3 bases, the J end by 5 bases, with 8 bases between. The CDR3 has 13 residues. CDR3 coding DNA: TGTGCCAGCAGCTTGAACACCCATCAGCCCCAGCATTTT. It is translated as CASSLNTHQPQHF.

The V gene is TRBV2, the J gene TRBJ2-3; D is uncertain. The CDR3 sequence is 14 residues long. The germline gives CDR1 SNHLY, CDR2 FYNNEI. Trimming removed 5 bases from V and 6 bases from J, with 15 bases in between. CDR3 region: CASSILPTGDTQYF. For the CDR3, the DNA is TGTGCCAGCAGTATACTACCCACGGGTGATACGCAGTATTTT.

The V gene is TRBV7-9, the J gene TRBJ2-7; no firm D call. Germline values: CDR1 SEHNR, CDR2 FQNEAQ (reference sequence). The CDR3 extends over 12 amino acids. Trimming shortened V by 2 bases and J by 5 bases, and 7 bases separated the two germline ends. CDR3 nucleotide sequence: TGTGCCAGCAGCTTAATCAGTCACGAGCAGTACTTC. Its translation is CASSLISHEQYF.

This clone was seen only a few times. This sequence joins TRBV5-4 and TRBJ2-7; D might be TRBD2 (6 bases). V lost 1 base and J lost 4, with 15 bases in between. The CDR3 is 15 amino acids. The germline V gene encodes CDR1 SGHNT and CDR2 YYREEE (reference sequence). The CDR3 is CASSLFQRAEYEQYF. CDR3 nucleotides: TGTGCCAGCAGCTTGTTCCAGCGGGCGGAGTACGAGCAGTACTTC. The full variable domain, rest sourced from reference TRBV5-4 and TRBJ2-7, is ETGVTQSPTHLIKTRGQQVTLRCSSQSGHNTVSWYQQALGQGPQFIFQYYREEENGRGNFPPRFSGLQFPNYSSELNVNALELDDSALYLCASSLFQRAEYEQYFGPGTRLTVT.